This passage covers 19 T cell receptor beta chains from one sample sequenced in a study of blood T cells in healthy people across ages. Together with a sample-barcoded 5' primer, a J-beta primer mix was included in a second PCR lasting about 7 to 11 cycles. TCRdb redid the calling of the 5' RACE reads with MiXCR, one entry per CDR3 protein. Of about 2 million distinct CDR3 sequences in the sample, about 49% were seen once. Sequenced sample: blood. These receptors came from a woman between 40 and 55 years old in good health.

V is TRBV12-3 or TRBV12-4 and J is TRBJ2-3; D is possibly TRBD2 (5 bases). V lost 8 bases, J lost 4 bases, and 25 bases lay in between. The CDR3 is made up of 17 amino acids. For the CDR3, the DNA is TGTGCCAGCGAGAGTGGCCGAACCAATATTAGCGCAGATACGCAGTATTTT. Translated: CASESGRTNISADTQYF.

The V and J genes are TRBV3-1 and TRBJ2-5; D not resolved. Judging by the DNA end, TRBJ2-7 fits better; the J call may be wrong. CDR1 and CDR2 (germline): LGHDT, YNNKEL (reference sequence). This CDR3 has 15 amino acids. CDR3 DNA sequence: TGTGCCAGCAGCCAAAATCTACGACTCGCACGCGAGCAGTACTTC. Translation: CASSQNLRLAREQYF.

The rearrangement links TRBV10-3 to TRBJ2-5; D gene ambiguous. Germline V gives CDR1 ENHRY, CDR2 SYGVKD. Trimming pared 0 bases from V and 7 bases from J, leaving 15 bases between. The CDR3 consists of 15 residues. CDR3 sequence (DNA): TGTGCCATCAGTGAGTCGACGTCTGGGAAAGGGACCCAGTACTTC. Amino acid sequence: CAISESTSGKGTQYF.

The CDR3: CASSLGLRRDEQFF. CDR3 nucleotide sequence: TGTGCCAGCAGCTTAGGTTTGAGGCGGGATGAGCAGTTCTTC. V usage is TRBV11-1 and J usage is TRBJ2-1, with D possibly matching TRBD2 (5 bases). The germline V gene has CDR1 SGHAT and CDR2 FQDESV (reference sequence). Trimming shortened V by 1 base and J by 8 bases, and 12 bases separated the two germline ends. The CDR3 totals 14 residues. The variable domain in full, completed from reference TRBV11-1 and TRBJ2-1, reads EAEVAQSPRYKITEKSQAVAFWCDPISGHATLYWYRQILGQGPELLVQFQDESVVDDSQLPKDRFSAERLKGVDSTLKIQPAELGDSAMYLCASSLGLRRDEQFFGPGTRLTVL.

This rearrangement joins TRBV6-5 to TRBJ2-1; no reliable D call. Germline CDR1 and CDR2: MNHEY and SVGAGI. This CDR3 comprises 15 residues. V dropped 5 bases and J dropped 0 bases, with 11 bases sitting between them. CDR3 in amino acids: CASSGEGSSYNEQFF. CDR3 coding DNA: TGTGCCAGCAGTGGAGAAGGTAGCTCCTACAATGAGCAGTTCTTC.

With regard to this clonotype: Being one base from a much bigger clone, this may be a read error. The chain couples TRBV6-6 to TRBJ2-6, with D possibly being TRBD1 or TRBD2 (5 bases each). The CDR3 sequence is 15 residues long. Germline V gene sequence: CDR1 MNHNY, CDR2 SVGAGI (reference sequence). The CDR3 sequence is CASSYEGSGANALTF. The CDR3 coding sequence is TGTGCCAGCAGTTACGAGGGCTCTGGGGCCAACGCCCTGACTTTC.

The gene calls are TRBV7-2 and TRBJ1-1; maybe TRBD1 (5 bases). CDR1 is SGHTA, CDR2 FQGNSA, per germline. V dropped 2 bases and J dropped 4 bases, with 11 bases sitting between them. The length of the CDR3 is 14 residues. CDR3 DNA: TGTGCCAGCAGCTTACAGGGAATGGGCACTGAAGCTTTCTTT. Translation gives CASSLQGMGTEAFF.

The chain has TRBV11-2 and TRBJ1-4; D unclear. The V end was cut by 4 bases, the J end by 8 bases, with 17 bases between. Germline CDR1 is SGHAT and CDR2 is FQNNGV. This CDR3 has 15 amino acids. CDR3 DNA: TGTGCCAGCAGCTCCCGACACGGGTTGGTAGAAAAACTGTTTTTT. Protein sequence: CASSSRHGLVEKLFF.

The chain is built from TRBV29-1 and TRBJ2-3; 16 bases agree with TRBD2. This CDR3 has 15 amino acids. CDR1 SQVTM and CDR2 ANQGSEA come from the germline V gene. The ends lost 7 bases at V and 4 bases at J; junction bases unmatched: 5. CDR3 region: CSAGTSGGDADTQYF. The CDR3 DNA follows: TGCAGCGCCGGGACTAGCGGGGGGGACGCAGATACGCAGTATTTT.

For this clonotype: At one end, the junction sequence differs from germline, possibly due to a read error. The V and J genes are TRBV18 and TRBJ1-2; D uncertain. The germline V gene has CDR1 KGHSH and CDR2 LQKENI. The CDR3 has 15 residues. CDR3 residues: CASSPPGGSVGGYTF. The CDR3 DNA reads as TGTGCCAGCTCCCCACCTGGAGGGTCGGTCGGTGGCTACACCTTC. Based on the CDR3 plus reference TRBV18 and TRBJ1-2, the full variable domain is NAGVMQNPRHLVRRRGQEARLRCSPMKGHSHVYWYRQLPEEGLKFMVYLQKENIIDESGMPKERFSAEFPKEGPSILRIQQVVRGDSAAYFCASSPPGGSVGGYTFGSGTRLTVV.

This clonotype was detected only a few times. This chain links TRBV15 with TRBJ2-3, with 10 bases that match TRBD1. From germline, CDR1 is LNHNV and CDR2 YYDKDF (reference sequence). The CDR3 length is 15 residues. V was pared by 1 base and J by 4 bases, with 2 bases of the junction left unmatched. CDR3 sequence reads: CATSRGQGAADTQYF. The CDR3 coding sequence is TGTGCCACCAGCAGAGGACAGGGGGCAGCAGATACGCAGTATTTT.

The CDR3 is CASSTSTYTQYF. CDR3 DNA: TGTGCCAGCAGCACAAGCACGTACACGCAGTATTTT. V usage is TRBV7-9 and J usage is TRBJ2-3; no clear D. In germline, CDR1 is SEHNR, CDR2 FQNEAQ (reference sequence). The length of the CDR3 is 12 residues. Trimming removed 5 bases from V and 9 bases from J, with 12 bases in between.

The rearrangement joins TRBV5-1 to TRBJ2-1; possibly TRBD1 or TRBD2 for D (5 bases each). V was shortened by 2 bases and J by 7 bases, with 19 bases between the two germline ends. The germline V gene has CDR1 SGHRS and CDR2 YFSETQ. The CDR3 runs 16 residues. The CDR3 spells CASSFRDHQLGNEQFF. The CDR3 nucleotides are TGCGCCAGCAGCTTCCGGGACCACCAACTCGGGAATGAGCAGTTCTTC.

This clonotype was observed a few times. The chain employs TRBV27 and TRBJ1-4; D remains unclear. The germline gives CDR1 MNHEY, CDR2 SMNVEV (reference sequence). V was cut by 3 bases and J by 8 bases, with 13 bases left in between. The CDR3 has 14 residues. For the CDR3, the DNA is TGTGCCAGCAGTTTGGGGAGGGTAGGCGAAAAACTGTTTTTT. It encodes CASSLGRVGEKLFF.

This clonotype was recorded a few times. CDR3 nucleotide sequence: TGTGCCAGCAGCCCACCGGACAGGGACACAGATACGCAGTATTTT. It is translated as CASSPPDRDTDTQYF. The chain uses TRBV27 and TRBJ2-3; TRBD1 aligns across 8 bases. The CDR3 has 15 residues. Germline V lookup: CDR1 MNHEY, CDR2 SMNVEV (reference sequence). Unmatched junction bases numbered 7, after V lost 6 bases and J lost 2 bases.

The chain couples TRBV12-3 or TRBV12-4 to TRBJ1-5, with 7 bases matching TRBD1. The J segment lost 3 bases and the V segment lost 4 bases, leaving 9 bases of the junction unmatched. The CDR3 sequence is 16 residues long. The CDR3 DNA reads TGTGCCAGCAGTTCTGGGCAGGGGGGGGTCAATCAGCCCCAGCATTTT. Protein sequence: CASSSGQGGVNQPQHF.

V gene TRBV2 combines with J gene TRBJ2-1; D perhaps matches TRBD2 (5 bases). CDR1 is SNHLY, CDR2 FYNNEI, per germline. Deletions cut 3 bases from V and 8 bases from J, with 14 bases between. The CDR3 runs 14 residues. The CDR3 DNA reads as TGTGCCAGCAGTGAGGAGGTCTTAGTCTATGAGCAGTTCTTC. Amino acids: CASSEEVLVYEQFF.

The chain links TRBV10-2 to TRBJ2-1; 10 nucleotides match TRBD1. J lost 6 bases, V lost 6 bases, and 14 bases had no gene match. The germline gives CDR1 WSHSY, CDR2 SAAADI. CDR3 length equals 17 residues. CDR3 bases: TGCGCCAGCAGCCAACCTCAGACGGACAGGGGGATCAATGAGCAGTTCTTC. Translation gives CASSQPQTDRGINEQFF.

The genes are TRBV10-2 and TRBJ1-2, with D perhaps TRBD1 (5 bases). The germline gives CDR1 WSHSY, CDR2 SAAADI. Trimming left V 5 bases short and J 6 bases short, with 22 bases between. The CDR3 runs to 16 residues. The CDR3 DNA is TGCGCCAGCAGTTGGACAAGGCAACATGGGATCCATGGCTACACCTTC. Encoded protein: CASSWTRQHGIHGYTF.